This T cell receptor beta chain was retrieved from a study of T-cell reconstitution after alpha-beta-depleted transplantation in children. In its sample, this clonotype was seen many times. Using unique molecular identifiers, the investigators prepared the TCRbeta library. TCRdb reanalysed the PCR reads using MiXCR and keeps one entry per CDR3 protein. The table lists about 610,000 distinct CDR3 sequences, about 11% of them singletons. The germline V gene has CDR1 SQVTM and CDR2 ANQGSEA. The CDR3 length is 13 residues. J is TRBJ2-3 and V is TRBV29-1; 8 bases align to TRBD2. The material was PBMCs from the stem cell graft donor, obtained from the stem cell graft. This receptor was identified in a human donor who donated a stem cell graft to a child with acute myeloid leukemia. The CDR3 nucleotides are TGCAGGAGCGGGAGAGGGGGCACAGATACGCAGTATTTT. Translation gives CRSGRGGTDTQYF.